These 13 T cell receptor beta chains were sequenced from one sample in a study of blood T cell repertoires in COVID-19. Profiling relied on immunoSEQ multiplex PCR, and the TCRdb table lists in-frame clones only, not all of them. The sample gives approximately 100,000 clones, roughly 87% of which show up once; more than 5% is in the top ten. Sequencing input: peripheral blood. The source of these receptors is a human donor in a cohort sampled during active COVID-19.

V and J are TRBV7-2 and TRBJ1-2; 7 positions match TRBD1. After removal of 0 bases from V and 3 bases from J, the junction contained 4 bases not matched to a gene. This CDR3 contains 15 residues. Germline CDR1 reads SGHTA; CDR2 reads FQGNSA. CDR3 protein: CASSLAPTGYYGYTF. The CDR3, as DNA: TGTGCCAGCAGCTTAGCCCCGACAGGGTACTATGGCTACACCTTC.

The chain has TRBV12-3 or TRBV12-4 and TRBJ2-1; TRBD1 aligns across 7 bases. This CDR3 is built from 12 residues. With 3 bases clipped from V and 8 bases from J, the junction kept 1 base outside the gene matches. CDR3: CASSFQGDEQFF. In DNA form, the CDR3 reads TGTGCCAGCAGTTTCCAGGGGGATGAGCAGTTCTTC.

CDR3 in amino acids: CATSTTGGTDTQYF. CDR3 sequence (DNA): TGTGCCACCAGTACGACAGGGGGCACAGATACGCAGTATTTT. The rearrangement links TRBV24-1 to TRBJ2-3, with 8 nucleotides matching TRBD1. Germline CDR1 reads KGHDR; CDR2 reads SFDVKD. The CDR3 sequence is 14 residues long. J was trimmed by 1 base and V by 6 bases; bases with no gene match: 2.

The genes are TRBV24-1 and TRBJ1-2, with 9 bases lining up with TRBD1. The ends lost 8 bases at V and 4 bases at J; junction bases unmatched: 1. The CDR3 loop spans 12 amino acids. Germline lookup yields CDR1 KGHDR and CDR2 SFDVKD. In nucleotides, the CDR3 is TGTGCCACCAAGGGACAGGGCTATGGCTACACCTTC. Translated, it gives CATKGQGYGYTF.

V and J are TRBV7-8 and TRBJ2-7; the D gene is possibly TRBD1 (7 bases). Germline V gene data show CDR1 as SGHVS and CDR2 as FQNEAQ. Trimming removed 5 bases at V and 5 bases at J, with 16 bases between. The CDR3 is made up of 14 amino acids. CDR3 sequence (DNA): TGTGCCAGCAGCCCGTCGACAGGGAGGAACGAGCAGTACTTC. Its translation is CASSPSTGRNEQYF.

In DNA form, the CDR3 reads TGTGCCAGCAGCGCTTCGCAAGGGACAGGTGATACAGATACGCAGTATTTT. Protein: CASSASQGTGDTDTQYF. The chain couples TRBV11-3 to TRBJ2-3; 8 positions agree with TRBD1. This CDR3 contains 17 residues. J gave up 3 bases and V 5 bases, and 13 bases lay outside the gene matches. The germline gives CDR1 SGHNT, CDR2 YENEEA.

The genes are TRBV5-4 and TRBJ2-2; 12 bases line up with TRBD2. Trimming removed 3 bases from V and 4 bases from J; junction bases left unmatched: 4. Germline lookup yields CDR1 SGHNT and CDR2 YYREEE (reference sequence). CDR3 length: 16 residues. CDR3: CASSSLAGGITGELFF. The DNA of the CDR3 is TGTGCCAGCAGCTCACTAGCGGGAGGAATCACCGGGGAGCTGTTTTTT.

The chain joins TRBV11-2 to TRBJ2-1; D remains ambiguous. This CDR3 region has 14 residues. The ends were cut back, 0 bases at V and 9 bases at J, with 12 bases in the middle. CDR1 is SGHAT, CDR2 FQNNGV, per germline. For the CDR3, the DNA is TGTGCCAGCAGCTTAGATAGGAGCTCCCCTGAGCAGTTCTTC. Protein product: CASSLDRSSPEQFF.

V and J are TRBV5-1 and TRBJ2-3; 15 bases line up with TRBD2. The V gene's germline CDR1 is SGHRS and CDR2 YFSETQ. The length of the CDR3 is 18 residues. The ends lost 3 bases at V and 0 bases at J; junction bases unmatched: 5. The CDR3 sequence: CASSWGLAGGLSTDTQYF. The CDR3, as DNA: TGCGCCAGCAGCTGGGGACTAGCGGGGGGCCTTAGCACAGATACGCAGTATTTT.

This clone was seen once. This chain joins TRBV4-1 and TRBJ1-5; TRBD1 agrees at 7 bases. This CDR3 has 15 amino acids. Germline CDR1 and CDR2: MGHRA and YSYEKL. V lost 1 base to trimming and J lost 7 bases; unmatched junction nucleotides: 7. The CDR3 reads CASSQGETGHQPQHF. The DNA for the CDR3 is TGCGCCAGCAGCCAAGGTGAGACAGGGCACCAGCCCCAGCATTTT.

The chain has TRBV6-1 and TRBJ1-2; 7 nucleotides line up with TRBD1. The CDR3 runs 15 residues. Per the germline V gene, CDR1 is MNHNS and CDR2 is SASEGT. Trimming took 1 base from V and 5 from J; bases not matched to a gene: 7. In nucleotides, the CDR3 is TGTGCCAGCAGTGAAGGACAGGGTTCGGTGTATGGCTACACCTTC. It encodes CASSEGQGSVYGYTF.

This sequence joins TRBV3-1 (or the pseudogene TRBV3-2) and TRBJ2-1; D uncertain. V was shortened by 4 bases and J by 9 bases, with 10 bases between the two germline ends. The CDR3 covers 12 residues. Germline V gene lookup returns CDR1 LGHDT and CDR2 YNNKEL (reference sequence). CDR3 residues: CASSPRLGEQFF. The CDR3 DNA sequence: TGTGCCAGCAGCCCCCGACTTGGTGAGCAGTTCTTC.

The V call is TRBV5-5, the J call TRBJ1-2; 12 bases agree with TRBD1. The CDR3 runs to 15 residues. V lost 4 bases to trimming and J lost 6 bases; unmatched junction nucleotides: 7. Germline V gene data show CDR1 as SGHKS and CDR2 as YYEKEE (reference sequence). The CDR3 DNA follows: TGTGCCAGCAGCGGGACAGGGGGCGCGGAGAATGGCTACACCTTC. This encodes CASSGTGGAENGYTF.